The 11 T cell receptor beta chains listed next were all sequenced from one sample in a study of OX40 agonist ivuxolimab in advanced cancers. Profiling relied on immunoSEQ multiplex PCR, and the TCRdb table lists in-frame clones only, not all of them. The repertoire has around 110,000 clones, around nine tenths of them found once; the top ten carry approximately 0.5%. The sequencing here drew on CD4+ or CD8+ T cells sorted from blood, taken in a trial of the OX40 agonist ivuxolimab. The receptors derive from an adult with an advanced solid tumor such as melanoma, head and neck, liver or kidney cancer.

The chain combines TRBV7-2 with TRBJ2-7, with a possible D match to TRBD2 (5 bases). This CDR3 contains 15 residues. Germline-derived CDR1 and CDR2 are SGHTA and FQGNSA. V lost 1 base and J lost 0, with 10 bases in between. CDR3 region: CASSLVDGVSYEQYF. The CDR3 DNA is TGTGCCAGCAGCTTAGTGGACGGGGTCTCCTACGAGCAGTACTTC.

The chain carries TRBV30 and TRBJ1-5; D might be TRBD1 (5 bases). This CDR3 comprises 13 residues. Trimming pared 0 bases from V and 4 bases from J, leaving 7 bases between. Germline V gene sequence: CDR1 GTSNPN, CDR2 SVGIG (reference sequence). The CDR3 reads CAWSVQENQPQHF. CDR3 nucleotides: TGTGCCTGGAGTGTACAGGAGAATCAGCCCCAGCATTTT.

This clone was seen only once. The chain is built from TRBV7-9 and TRBJ1-1, with unresolved D. The CDR3 is made up of 15 amino acids. The germline V and J ends were trimmed by 2 bases and 5 bases, with 15 bases remaining between them. Looked up from germline, CDR1 is SEHNR and CDR2 is FQNEAQ (reference sequence). CDR3 in amino acids: CASSLNYEERTEAFF. The CDR3 region has the DNA TGTGCCAGCAGCTTAAACTACGAGGAACGGACTGAAGCTTTCTTT.

The chain links TRBV28 to TRBJ2-7, with TRBD1 matching over 7 bases. The CDR3 is made up of 15 amino acids. The junction had 9 bases not matched to a gene; V was cut back by 4 bases and J by 3 bases. From germline, CDR1 is MDHEN and CDR2 SYDVKM. The CDR3 region has the DNA TGTGCCAGCAGTTCCACGGACAGGCCGCTCTACGAGCAGTACTTC. Protein sequence: CASSSTDRPLYEQYF.

The sample holds one count of this clone. The chain couples TRBV4-3 to TRBJ2-3, with 10 bases matching TRBD2. The J segment lost 2 bases and the V segment lost 0 bases, leaving 8 bases of the junction unmatched. The CDR3 contains 18 residues. Germline CDR1 and CDR2: LGHNA and YSLEER. The CDR3 is CASSQEGLAGAPTDTQYF. The DNA for the CDR3 is TGCGCCAGCAGCCAAGAAGGGCTAGCGGGGGCTCCCACAGATACGCAGTATTTT.

The chain joins TRBV7-2 to TRBJ2-7, with D hard to call. Looked up from germline, CDR1 is SGHTA and CDR2 is FQGNSA. The V end was cut by 4 bases, the J end by 2 bases, with 12 bases between. The CDR3 is made up of 14 amino acids. CDR3 nucleotides: TGTGCCAGCAGCTCCCCCCACGGCCCCTACGAGCAGTACTTC. Translation: CASSSPHGPYEQYF.

The genes are TRBV5-4 and TRBJ2-3; 12 positions agree with TRBD2. The V gene's germline CDR1 is SGHNT and CDR2 YYREEE (reference sequence). The V gene end was trimmed by 4 bases and the J gene end by 1 base; junction bases not matched to a gene: 4. This CDR3 spans 16 amino acids. The CDR3 DNA reads as TGTGCCAGCAGCCCTAGCGGGGGGGTAGGCACAGATACGCAGTATTTT. It codes for CASSPSGGVGTDTQYF.

V gene TRBV15 combines with J gene TRBJ2-7, with 9 bases identical to TRBD2. With 0 bases clipped from V and 3 bases from J, the junction kept 6 bases outside the gene matches. The CDR3 runs 16 residues. Germline CDR1 and CDR2: LNHNV and YYDKDF (reference sequence). In DNA form, the CDR3 reads TGTGCCACCAGCAGAGATGGGCGGGGGGGCTACTACGAGCAGTACTTC. Its translation is CATSRDGRGGYYEQYF.

The chain is built from TRBV4-3 and TRBJ2-2; no firm D call. The CDR3 runs to 16 residues. Germline values: CDR1 LGHNA, CDR2 YSLEER. V shed 4 bases and J shed 1 base, with 13 bases lying between them. The CDR3 sequence is CASSPDPLGNTGELFF. CDR3 in DNA: TGCGCCAGCAGCCCGGACCCGCTGGGGAACACCGGGGAGCTGTTTTTT.

This chain joins TRBV15 and TRBJ2-7, with a possible D match to TRBD2 (6 bases). Germline assignment: CDR1 LNHNV and CDR2 YYDKDF (reference sequence). The V and J ends lost 0 bases and 7 bases respectively, with 13 bases between them. This CDR3 region has 14 residues. The CDR3 here is CATSRDGGRGEQYF. The CDR3, as DNA: TGTGCCACCAGCAGAGATGGGGGGAGAGGAGAGCAGTACTTC.

This clone was observed once. Other DNA sequences in the same sample also yield this CDR3. This chain connects TRBV29-1 to TRBJ2-5; 9 bases map to TRBD1. The CDR3 runs to 13 residues. CDR1 is SQVTM and CDR2 is ANQGSEA in the germline V gene. The CDR3 is CSVGTGSQETQYF. The CDR3 bases are TGCAGTGTCGGGACAGGGTCCCAAGAGACCCAGTACTTC.